The clone carrying this T cell receptor beta chain appeared a few times. Profiled with immunoSEQ multiplex PCR; TCRdb holds only in-frame clones, not every one. The data hold more than 350,000 clones, with approximately 90% observed a single time. The germline gives CDR1 SQVTM, CDR2 ANQGSEA. V was clipped by 6 bases and J by 1 base, with 12 bases between them. The CDR3 totals 13 residues. All enrollees were roughly 18 to 90 years old and from about two dozen US areas. Clinical histories supplied by participants themselves formed the basis of cohort assignment. All recovered Cohort 3 donors got two negative PCRs, got clearance, or saw symptom resolution. This sample is part of a study of blood T cell repertoires in COVID-19. Study at large: PBMCs, B-cell-depleted T cells, or T cells provided the cDNA or gDNA that made up the material.

The TCR was taken from a woman between 50 and 59 years old who had recovered from COVID-19. Sequencing used PBMCs or T cells enriched from blood (not recorded which). The rearrangement uses TRBV29-1 and TRBJ1-2; D possibly corresponds to TRBD1 (6 bases). In nucleotides, the CDR3 is TGCAGCGTACACCGGGACAATAACTATGGCTACACCTTC. Its translation is CSVHRDNNYGYTF. The full variable domain, completed using reference TRBV29-1 and TRBJ1-2, is SAVISQKPSRDICQRGTSLTIQCQVDSQVTMMFWYRQQPGQSLTLIATANQGSEATYESGFVIDKFPISRPNLTFSTLTVSNMSPEDSSIYLCSVHRDNNYGYTFGSGTRLTVV.